These 9 T cell receptor beta chains were sequenced from one sample in a study of shared clonotypes between healthy human individuals. CD45RO-negative cells were positively selected for CCR7, leaving out terminally differentiated effector memory CD45RA+ cells. Assay: immunoSEQ multiplex PCR; the TCRdb copy retains only in-frame clones and omits some. The sample yields approximately 590,000 clones, about 95% seen once. Sequencing used naive CD8+ T cells sorted from blood. The receptors come from a woman aged 30 to 39 in good health.

The chain uses TRBV27 and TRBJ1-1; possibly TRBD1 for D (5 bases). Germline CDR1 is MNHEY and CDR2 is SMNVEV (reference sequence). V was shortened by 4 bases and J by 5 bases, with 11 bases between the two germline ends. This CDR3 has 13 amino acids. DNA of the CDR3: TGTGCCAGCAGTTGGGGGGGTAGGACTGAAGCTTTCTTT. The encoded protein is CASSWGGRTEAFF.

The V and J genes are TRBV15 and TRBJ1-1; D gene ambiguous. Germline CDR1 is LNHNV and CDR2 is YYDKDF (reference sequence). The CDR3 spans 11 residues. V dropped 6 bases and J dropped 7 bases, with 9 bases sitting between them. CDR3 bases: TGTGCCACCAGTAGGGTTCGTGAAGCTTTCTTT. It specifies CATSRVREAFF.

The chain combines TRBV19 with TRBJ2-3, with TRBD2 as a possible D gene (6 bases). With 2 bases removed from V and 4 bases from J, the gap between germline ends came to 7 bases. CDR1 and CDR2 from the germline V gene are LNHDA and SQIVND (reference sequence). This CDR3 comprises 13 residues. CDR3 in DNA: TGTGCCAGTAGTATATGGGGGGCAGATACGCAGTATTTT. Amino acids: CASSIWGADTQYF.

This clone was detected a few times. The genes are TRBV7-9 and TRBJ2-2; D is unclear. Trimming pared 1 base from V and 4 bases from J, leaving 4 bases between. CDR1 and CDR2 (germline): SEHNR, FQNEAQ (reference sequence). The CDR3 is 13 amino acids. CDR3 DNA: TGTGCCAGCAGCTTAGATCCCACCGGGGAGCTGTTTTTT. Its translation is CASSLDPTGELFF.

The chain uses TRBV28 and TRBJ2-1; 11 bases line up with TRBD2. The length of the CDR3 is 14 residues. Per germline, CDR1 MDHEN and CDR2 SYDVKM. V dropped 5 bases and J dropped 8; count of bases not matched to a gene: 5. As DNA, the CDR3 is TGTGCCAGCAGTCCGACTAGCGGGAACCATGAGCAGTTCTTC. It yields the protein CASSPTSGNHEQFF.

This sequence joins TRBV27 and TRBJ2-3; D remains unclear. Germline V gene lookup returns CDR1 MNHEY and CDR2 SMNVEV (reference sequence). V lost 2 bases and J lost 3, with 6 bases in between. CDR3 length equals 13 residues. The CDR3 is CASSLLATDTQYF. The CDR3, as DNA: TGTGCCAGCAGTTTACTTGCGACAGATACGCAGTATTTT.

The table lists this clone with a few counts. The chain carries TRBV19 and TRBJ1-1; D not resolved. The germline gives CDR1 LNHDA, CDR2 SQIVND (reference sequence). The CDR3 is 10 amino acids. V was cut by 5 bases and J by 8 bases, with 6 bases left in between. Written as DNA, the CDR3 is TGTGCCAGTAGTGGACTGGAAGCTTTCTTT. Translating gives CASSGLEAFF.

In nucleotides, the CDR3 is TGTGCCTGGAGTGTCGGGTGCGGCGGCTACACCTTC. It is translated as CAWSVGCGGYTF. V usage is TRBV30 and J usage is TRBJ1-2; D gene uncertain. The CDR3 spans 12 residues. The germline CDR1 and CDR2 sequences are GTSNPN and SVGIG (reference sequence). Trimming removed 0 bases at V and 8 bases at J, with 10 bases between.

The chain has TRBV27 and TRBJ1-6; TRBD1 is a possible D gene (5 bases). The CDR3 is 16 amino acids. Trimming stripped 4 bases from V and 6 bases from J, with 16 bases between. From germline, CDR1 is MNHEY and CDR2 SMNVEV (reference sequence). The CDR3 is CASSWAVQGPNSPLHF. Here the CDR3 DNA reads TGTGCCAGCAGTTGGGCCGTGCAGGGACCTAATTCACCCCTCCACTTT.